This entry describes one TCR beta chain. Its antigen is not known. This record belongs to a study of T cell responses to AZD1222 COVID-19 vaccine. TCRdb keeps only in-frame clones here, not all; method: immunoSEQ multiplex PCR. The sample contains roughly 200,000 clones, roughly 90% of which appear only once. The V gene's germline CDR1 is LGHNT and CDR2 FRNRAP. V was clipped by 4 bases and J by 11 bases; unmatched bases: 10. CDR3 size: 13 residues. Study-level findings and limits: Seropositive at baseline were only a handful of AZD1222 recipients. The study found Spike-specific TCR breadth and depth rose after two AZD1222 doses. After the peak T cell response, and only then, were repertoires sampled. Variant regions that are unmutated are reportedly the target of nearly half of spike-specific TCRs.

This sequence originates from an adult who received the AZD1222 COVID-19 vaccine. This material consisted of peripheral blood, taken 28 days after the second AZD1222 dose. V and J are TRBV12-5 and TRBJ1-2; 7 bases fit TRBD1. CDR3 bases: TGTGCTAGTGGTTACGCCGGACAGGCTGCGTACACCTTC. Amino acid sequence: CASGYAGQAAYTF.